The 20 T cell receptor beta chains listed next were all sequenced from one sample in a study of T cell responses to AZD1222 COVID-19 vaccine. The method was immunoSEQ multiplex PCR; TCRdb's version includes in-frame clones alone and lacks a portion of them. The data show 95,000 to 150,000 clones, about 90% seen once. This sample comprised peripheral blood, obtained on day 0 of AZD1222 vaccination. Every receptor here comes from an adult in good health.

The CDR3, as DNA: TGCGCCAGCCGGGACCCCGGACGTCCGAACACTGAAGCTTTCTTT. This sequence encodes CASRDPGRPNTEAFF. The chain couples TRBV5-1 to TRBJ1-1; TRBD1 is a possible D gene (5 bases). V dropped 7 bases and J dropped 1 base, with 17 bases sitting between them. There are 15 residues in the CDR3. The germline CDR1 and CDR2 sequences are SGHRS and YFSETQ.

This clone was found a few times. The chain's CDR3 is CASSLWGVETQYF. CDR3 coding DNA: TGTGCCAGCAGCTTATGGGGGGTGGAGACCCAGTACTTC. This rearrangement joins TRBV5-6 to TRBJ2-5; a possible D gene is TRBD2 (6 bases). V dropped 2 bases and J dropped 5 bases, with 10 bases sitting between them. In germline, CDR1 is SGHDT, CDR2 YYEEEE. The CDR3 runs 13 residues.

The V and J genes are TRBV3-1 (or the pseudogene TRBV3-2) and TRBJ2-7, with 9 nucleotides matching TRBD2. The CDR3 covers 14 residues. V lost 1 base to trimming and J lost 3 bases; unmatched junction nucleotides: 1. The germline V gene has CDR1 LGHDT and CDR2 YNNKEL (reference sequence). CDR3 protein: CASSQAAGGYEQYF. In DNA, the CDR3 is TGTGCCAGCAGCCAAGCAGCGGGAGGCTACGAGCAGTACTTC.

V gene TRBV30 combines with J gene TRBJ1-1; D uncertain. Germline V gives CDR1 GTSNPN, CDR2 SVGIG (reference sequence). This CDR3 is built from 13 residues. The V gene lost 4 bases and the J gene lost 5 bases, with 14 bases spanning the gap. The CDR3 bases are TGTGCCTGGATTACAGAGTTGGTAACTGAAGCTTTCTTT. Its translation: CAWITELVTEAFF.

The chain joins TRBV19 to TRBJ2-1; D unclear. V gave up 7 bases and J gave up 6 bases, with 25 bases separating them. This CDR3 has 17 residues. In germline, CDR1 is LNHDA, CDR2 SQIVND (reference sequence). CDR3 loop: CASTALPVASSSNEQFF. The CDR3 region has the DNA TGTGCCAGTACCGCCCTGCCCGTGGCTAGTTCTAGCAATGAGCAGTTCTTC.

The V call is TRBV28, the J call TRBJ2-2; 8 nucleotides line up with TRBD2. The V gene's germline CDR1 is MDHEN and CDR2 SYDVKM. V was pared by 6 bases and J by 5 bases, with 8 bases of the junction left unmatched. This CDR3 has 15 residues. The CDR3 here is CASSREGRWTGELFF. In nucleotides, the CDR3 is TGTGCCAGCAGCCGGGAGGGGAGGTGGACCGGGGAGCTGTTTTTT.

The chain joins TRBV19 to TRBJ2-7, with no clear D. The CDR3 contains 14 residues. Germline lookup yields CDR1 LNHDA and CDR2 SQIVND (reference sequence). Trimming took off 5 bases at V and 5 bases at J, with 16 bases between the two ends. In DNA, the CDR3 is TGTGCCAGTAGTCCCCATACGGTGAAGAACGAGCAGTACTTC. Translating it yields CASSPHTVKNEQYF.

The chain combines TRBV19 with TRBJ2-7; TRBD1 matches at 7 bases. Germline lookup yields CDR1 LNHDA and CDR2 SQIVND (reference sequence). The CDR3 sequence is 15 residues long. The V segment lost 5 bases and the J segment 3 bases; nucleotides outside the gene matches: 10. CDR3 sequence (DNA): TGTGCCAGTAGTGTCTCCGGGACAGAAGTCTACGAGCAGTACTTC. Protein sequence: CASSVSGTEVYEQYF. Complete variable domain (other parts from reference TRBV19 and TRBJ2-7): DGGITQSPKYLFRKEGQNVTLSCEQNLNHDAMYWYRQDPGQGLRLIYYSQIVNDFQKGDIAEGYSVSREKKESFPLTVTSAQKNPTAFYLCASSVSGTEVYEQYFGPGTRLTVT.

The V gene is TRBV24-1, the J gene TRBJ1-2; a weak D match, TRBD1 (5 bases). The CDR3 contains 16 residues. Per the germline V gene, CDR1 is KGHDR and CDR2 is SFDVKD. Deletions cut 0 bases from V and 1 base from J, with 11 bases between. In nucleotides, the CDR3 is TGTGCCACCAGTGATTTGCAAGCCAGGGATAACTATGGCTACACCTTC. This sequence encodes CATSDLQARDNYGYTF.

CDR3 region: CASSFSGPSYEQYF. The CDR3 coding sequence is TGTGCCAGCAGCTTTAGCGGGCCCTCCTACGAGCAGTACTTC. The genes are TRBV5-6 and TRBJ2-7; 7 bases map to TRBD2. This CDR3 is 14 amino acids long. Germline V gene data show CDR1 as SGHDT and CDR2 as YYEEEE. Unmatched junction bases numbered 2, after V lost 2 bases and J lost 0 bases.

The chain employs TRBV4-2 and TRBJ2-1; D gene ambiguous. This CDR3 has 10 residues. CDR1 is LGHNA, CDR2 YNFKEQ, per germline. Trimming stripped 5 bases from V and 5 bases from J, with 1 base between. CDR3 in DNA: TGTGCCAGCAGCAACAATGAGCAGTTCTTC. This codes for CASSNNEQFF.

Here the CDR3 DNA reads TGCGCCAGCAGCCAACGACCCCTCACAGATACGCAGTATTTT. Translating gives CASSQRPLTDTQYF. The J gene is TRBJ2-3, the V gene TRBV4-1, with D uncertain. This CDR3 has 14 residues. V was pared by 2 bases and J by 2 bases, with 8 bases between. From germline, CDR1 is MGHRA and CDR2 YSYEKL.

This clone has a single count. The chain employs TRBV28 and TRBJ2-3; 7 bases are a match to TRBD1. The CDR3 runs 15 residues. V shed 3 bases and J 2 bases; nucleotides not matched to a gene: 5. In germline, CDR1 is MDHEN, CDR2 SYDVKM. The CDR3 nucleotides are TGTGCCAGCAGTTTGTCGGGACAGTCCACAGATACGCAGTATTTT. Translated, it gives CASSLSGQSTDTQYF.

The chain links TRBV28 to TRBJ1-5; 9 nucleotides agree with TRBD1. The CDR3 length is 15 residues. CDR1 and CDR2 (germline): MDHEN, SYDVKM. Trimming removed 6 bases from V and 4 bases from J; junction bases left unmatched: 7. For the CDR3, the DNA is TGTGCCAGCAGCCGCGGGGACAGGGAGAATCAGCCCCAGCATTTT. Its translation is CASSRGDRENQPQHF.

The V and J genes are TRBV3-1 (or the pseudogene TRBV3-2) and TRBJ1-5, with D unresolved. The CDR3 runs to 15 residues. The V end lost 0 bases, the J end lost 0 bases, and 6 bases lay between the germline ends. Per germline, CDR1 LGHDT and CDR2 YNNKEL (reference sequence). The CDR3 nucleotides read TGTGCCAGCAGCCAAGAAGGGTATAGCAATCAGCCCCAGCATTTT. It yields the protein CASSQEGYSNQPQHF.

This chain joins TRBV18 and TRBJ2-5; D possibly uses TRBD1 or TRBD2 (6 bases each). Looked up from germline, CDR1 is KGHSH and CDR2 is LQKENI. The CDR3 runs to 13 residues. V gave up 0 bases and J gave up 5 bases, with 7 bases separating them. This chain's CDR3 is CASSPPGGETQYF. The DNA for the CDR3 is TGTGCCAGCTCACCACCGGGGGGCGAGACCCAGTACTTC.

The chain joins TRBV7-3 to TRBJ2-3; D is ambiguous. The CDR3 runs 13 residues. Germline loops: CDR1 SGHTA, CDR2 FQGTGA. V was clipped by 3 bases and J by 1 base, with 5 bases between them. The CDR3 nucleotides are TGTGCCAGCAGCTTCCACCGCACAGATACGCAGTATTTT. Translation gives CASSFHRTDTQYF. The full variable domain, in which reference TRBV7-3 and TRBJ2-3 provide the parts outside the CDR3, is GAGVSQTPSNKVTEKGKYVELRCDPISGHTALYWYRQSLGQGPEFLIYFQGTGAADDSGLPNDRFFAVRPEGSVSTLKIQRTERGDSAVYLCASSFHRTDTQYFGPGTRLTVL.

With respect to this clone: Compared with germline, one end of the junction differs, possibly owing to a read error. In nucleotides, the CDR3 is TGTGCCAGCAGCCTTGGACAGGGGCTATCCTTC. Translating gives CASSLGQGLSF. The V gene is TRBV3-1 (or the pseudogene TRBV3-2), the J gene TRBJ2-7; 9 nucleotides align to TRBD1. The germline CDR1 and CDR2 sequences are LGHDT and YNNKEL (reference sequence). The CDR3 runs 11 residues.

V gene TRBV5-1 combines with J gene TRBJ1-1, with D tentatively TRBD1 (6 bases). The V end was cut by 3 bases, the J end by 10 bases, with 16 bases between. The CDR3 spans 13 residues. Germline lookup yields CDR1 SGHRS and CDR2 YFSETQ. CDR3 region: CASSSLTGSAAFF. The CDR3, as DNA: TGCGCCAGCAGCTCCCTCACAGGGTCGGCAGCTTTCTTT.

J is TRBJ2-7 and V is TRBV10-3; 11 bases line up with TRBD1. The J segment lost 2 bases and the V segment lost 7 bases, leaving 4 bases of the junction unmatched. The germline gives CDR1 ENHRY, CDR2 SYGVKD. The CDR3 has 14 residues. The CDR3 here is CAIISDRGPYEQYF. The DNA for the CDR3 is TGTGCCATCATTTCGGACAGGGGGCCCTACGAGCAGTACTTC.